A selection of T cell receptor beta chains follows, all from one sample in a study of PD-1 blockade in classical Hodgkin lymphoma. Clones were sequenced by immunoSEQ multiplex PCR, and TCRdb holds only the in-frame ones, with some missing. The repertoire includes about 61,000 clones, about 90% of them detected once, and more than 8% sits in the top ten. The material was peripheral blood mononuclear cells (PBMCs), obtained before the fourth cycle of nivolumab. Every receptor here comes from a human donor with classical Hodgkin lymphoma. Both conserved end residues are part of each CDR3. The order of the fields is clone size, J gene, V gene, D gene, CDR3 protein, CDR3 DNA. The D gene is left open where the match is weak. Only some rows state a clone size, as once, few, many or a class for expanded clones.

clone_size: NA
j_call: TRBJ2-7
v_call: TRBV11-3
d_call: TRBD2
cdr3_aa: CASSLGALAGGPDEQYF
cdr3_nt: TGTGCCAGCAGCTTAGGCGCGCTAGCGGGGGGGCCGGACGAGCAGTACTTC

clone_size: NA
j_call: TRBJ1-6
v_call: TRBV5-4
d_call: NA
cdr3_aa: CASSLPDIGDSPLHF
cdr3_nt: TGTGCCAGCAGCTTGCCGGACATAGGGGATTCACCCCTCCACTTT

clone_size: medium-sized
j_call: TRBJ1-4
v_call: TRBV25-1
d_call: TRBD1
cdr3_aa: CASSEWGQGGEKLFF
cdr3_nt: TGTGCCAGCAGTGAATGGGGACAGGGGGGTGAAAAACTGTTTTTT

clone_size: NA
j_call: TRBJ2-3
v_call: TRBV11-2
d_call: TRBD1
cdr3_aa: CASSPTGDHADTQYF
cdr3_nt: TGTGCCAGCAGCCCGACAGGGGACCACGCAGATACGCAGTATTTT

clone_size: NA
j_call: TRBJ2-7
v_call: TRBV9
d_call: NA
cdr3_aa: CASSVAGFSYEQYF
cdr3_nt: TGTGCCAGCAGCGTAGCCGGGTTCTCCTACGAGCAGTACTTC

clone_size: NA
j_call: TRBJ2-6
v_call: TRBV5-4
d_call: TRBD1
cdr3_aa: CASTPGQGSGANVLTF
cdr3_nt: TGTGCCAGCACCCCGGGACAGGGTTCTGGGGCCAACGTCCTGACTTTC

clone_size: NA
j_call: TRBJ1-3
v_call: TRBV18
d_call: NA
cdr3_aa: CASSPRGPGAGPTPGNTIYF
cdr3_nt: TGTGCCAGCTCCCCGAGAGGCCCGGGAGCCGGGCCAACTCCTGGGAACACCATATATTTT

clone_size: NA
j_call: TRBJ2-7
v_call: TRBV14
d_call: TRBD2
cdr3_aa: CASRWGGGNSYEQYF
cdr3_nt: TGTGCCAGCAGATGGGGGGGAGGCAACTCCTACGAGCAGTACTTC

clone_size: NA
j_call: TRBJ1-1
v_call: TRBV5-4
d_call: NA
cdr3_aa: CASSWKGDITEAFF
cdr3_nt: TGTGCCAGCAGCTGGAAAGGGGATATCACTGAAGCTTTCTTT

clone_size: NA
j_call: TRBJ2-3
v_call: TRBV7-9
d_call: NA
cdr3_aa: CASSLEGIPQYF
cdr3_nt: TGTGCCAGCAGCTTAGAAGGAATACCGCAGTATTTT

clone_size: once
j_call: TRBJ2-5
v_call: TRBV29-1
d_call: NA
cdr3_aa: CSVEPISHKETQYF
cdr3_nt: TGCAGCGTTGAACCAATATCACATAAAGAGACCCAGTACTTC

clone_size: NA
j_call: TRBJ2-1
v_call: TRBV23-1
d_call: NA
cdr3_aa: CASSQTADNEQFF
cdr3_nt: TGCGCCAGCAGTCAAACCGCCGATAATGAGCAGTTCTTC

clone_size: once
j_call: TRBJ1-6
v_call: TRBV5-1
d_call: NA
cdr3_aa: CASSLKDPAGASNSPLHF
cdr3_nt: TGCGCCAGCAGCTTGAAGGACCCCGCAGGGGCAAGTAATTCACCCCTCCACTTT

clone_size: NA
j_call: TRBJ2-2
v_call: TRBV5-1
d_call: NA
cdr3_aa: CASSLGGNAGELFF
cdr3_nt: TGCGCCAGCAGCTTGGGAGGGAACGCCGGGGAGCTGTTTTTT

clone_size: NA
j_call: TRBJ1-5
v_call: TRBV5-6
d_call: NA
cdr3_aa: CASSLGTLNDPQHF
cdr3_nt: TGTGCCAGCAGCTTGGGAACCCTAAATGACCCCCAGCATTTT

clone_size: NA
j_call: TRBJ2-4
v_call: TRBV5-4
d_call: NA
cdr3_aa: CASSFSGSENIQYF
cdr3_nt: TGTGCCAGCAGCTTCTCCGGGAGTGAAAACATTCAGTACTTC

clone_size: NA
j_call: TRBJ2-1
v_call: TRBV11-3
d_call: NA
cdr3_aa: CASSRGAGQFF
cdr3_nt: TGTGCCAGCAGCCGGGGCGCCGGGCAGTTCTTC

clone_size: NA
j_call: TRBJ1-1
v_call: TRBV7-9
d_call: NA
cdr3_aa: CASSPPFPVENTEAFF
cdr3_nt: TGTGCCAGCAGCCCGCCTTTCCCGGTGGAGAACACTGAAGCTTTCTTT

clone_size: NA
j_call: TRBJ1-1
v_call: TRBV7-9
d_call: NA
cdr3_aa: CASSLATGRNTEAFF
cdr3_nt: TGTGCCAGCAGCTTAGCAACAGGGCGAAACACTGAAGCTTTCTTT

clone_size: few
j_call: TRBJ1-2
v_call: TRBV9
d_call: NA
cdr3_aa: CASSAQVNYGYTF
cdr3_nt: TGTGCCAGCAGCGCCCAGGTGAACTATGGCTACACCTTC

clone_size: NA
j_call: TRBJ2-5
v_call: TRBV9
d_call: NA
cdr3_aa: CASSGGKTQYF
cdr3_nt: TGTGCCAGCAGCGGGGGAAAGACCCAGTACTTC

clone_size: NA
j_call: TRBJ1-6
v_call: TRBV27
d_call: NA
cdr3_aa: CASSLAGTSLNSPLHF
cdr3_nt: TGTGCCAGCAGTTTGGCCGGGACTTCCCTCAATTCACCCCTCCACTTT

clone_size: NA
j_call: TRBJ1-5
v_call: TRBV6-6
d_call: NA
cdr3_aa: CASTPPGGARQPQHF
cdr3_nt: TGTGCCAGCACCCCTCCGGGGGGGGCAAGGCAGCCCCAGCATTTT

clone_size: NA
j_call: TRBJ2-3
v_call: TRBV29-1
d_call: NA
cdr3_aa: CSEGGSTDTQYF
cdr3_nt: TGCAGCGAGGGGGGCAGCACAGATACGCAGTATTTT

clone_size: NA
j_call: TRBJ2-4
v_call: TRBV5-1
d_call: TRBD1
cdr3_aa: CASSLEAGQGKGVQYF
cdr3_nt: TGCGCCAGCAGCTTGGAGGCTGGACAGGGTAAGGGAGTTCAGTACTTC

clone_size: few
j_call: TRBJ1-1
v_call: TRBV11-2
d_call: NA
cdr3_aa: CASSNTGPRDEAFF
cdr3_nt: TGTGCCAGCAGCAATACGGGGCCTAGAGACGAAGCTTTCTTT

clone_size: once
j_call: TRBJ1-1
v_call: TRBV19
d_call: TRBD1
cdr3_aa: CASSIRDSPEAFF
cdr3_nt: TGTGCCAGTAGTATCAGGGACAGCCCTGAAGCTTTCTTT

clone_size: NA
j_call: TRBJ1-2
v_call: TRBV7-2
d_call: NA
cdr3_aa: CASSLAQAYGYTF
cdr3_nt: TGTGCCAGCAGCTTAGCGCAGGCCTATGGCTACACCTTC

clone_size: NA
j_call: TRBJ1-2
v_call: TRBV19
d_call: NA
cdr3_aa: CASSNTPGGGYTF
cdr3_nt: TGTGCCAGTAGTAACACGCCCGGGGGTGGCTACACCTTC

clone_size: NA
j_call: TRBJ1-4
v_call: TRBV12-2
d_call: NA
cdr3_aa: CASRLGQLNEKLFF
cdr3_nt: TGTGCAAGTCGCTTAGGACAGCTGAATGAAAAACTGTTTTTT

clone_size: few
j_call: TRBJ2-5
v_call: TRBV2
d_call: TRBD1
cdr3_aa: CATSRDRGRETQYF
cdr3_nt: TGTGCCACCTCCCGGGACAGGGGGCGCGAGACCCAGTACTTC

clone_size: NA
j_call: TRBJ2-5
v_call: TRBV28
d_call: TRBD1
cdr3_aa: CASSFIAAGGRETQYF
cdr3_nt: TGTGCCAGCAGTTTTATCGCGGCAGGGGGCAGGGAGACCCAGTACTTC

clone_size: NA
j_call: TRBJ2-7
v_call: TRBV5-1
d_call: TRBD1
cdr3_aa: CASSYRLGQVGEQYF
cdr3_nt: TGCGCCAGCAGCTACAGATTGGGACAGGTAGGCGAGCAGTACTTC

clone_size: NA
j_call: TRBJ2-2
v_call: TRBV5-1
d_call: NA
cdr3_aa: CASSLAATNTGELFF
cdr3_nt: TGCGCCAGCAGCTTGGCTGCTACGAACACCGGGGAGCTGTTTTTT

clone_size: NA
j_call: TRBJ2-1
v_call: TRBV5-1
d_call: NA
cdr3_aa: CASSPGTGSYNEQFF
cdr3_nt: TGCGCCAGCAGCCCCGGGACTGGTTCCTACAATGAGCAGTTCTTC

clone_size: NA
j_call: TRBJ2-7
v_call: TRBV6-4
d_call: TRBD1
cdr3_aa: CASIDRAPYEQYF
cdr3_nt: TGTGCCAGCATTGACAGGGCCCCCTACGAGCAGTACTTC

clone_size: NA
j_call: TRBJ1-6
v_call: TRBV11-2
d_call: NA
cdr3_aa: CASSLGQVINSPLHF
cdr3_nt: TGTGCCAGCAGCTTAGGACAGGTGATCAATTCACCCCTCCACTTT

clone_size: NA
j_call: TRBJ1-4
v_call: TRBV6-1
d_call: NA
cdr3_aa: CASSEARGFDEKLFF
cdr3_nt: TGTGCCAGCAGTGAAGCCCGGGGGTTTGATGAAAAACTGTTTTTT

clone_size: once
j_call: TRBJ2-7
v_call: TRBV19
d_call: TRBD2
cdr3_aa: CASTSAGGAEQYF
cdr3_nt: TGTGCCAGTACCTCCGCCGGGGGGGCGGAACAGTACTTC

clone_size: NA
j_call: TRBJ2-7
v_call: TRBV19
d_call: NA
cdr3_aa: CASSPGGISYEQYF
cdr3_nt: TGTGCCAGTAGTCCGGGCGGGATCTCCTACGAGCAGTACTTC

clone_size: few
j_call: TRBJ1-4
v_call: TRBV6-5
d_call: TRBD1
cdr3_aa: CASSKTGWNEKLFF
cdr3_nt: TGTGCCAGCAGTAAGACAGGGTGGAATGAAAAACTGTTTTTT

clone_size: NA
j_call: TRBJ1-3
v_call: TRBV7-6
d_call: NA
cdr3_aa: CASSLRSSSSGNTIYF
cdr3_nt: TGTGCCAGCAGCTTAAGGTCTTCTTCCTCTGGAAACACCATATATTTT

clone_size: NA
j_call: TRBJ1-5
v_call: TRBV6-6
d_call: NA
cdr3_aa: CASSYSGDQPQHF
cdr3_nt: TGTGCCAGCAGTTACTCGGGGGATCAGCCCCAGCATTTT

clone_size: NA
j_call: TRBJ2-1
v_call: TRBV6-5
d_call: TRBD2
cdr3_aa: CASSGLADFNEQFF
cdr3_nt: TGTGCCAGCAGTGGGCTAGCGGACTTCAATGAGCAGTTCTTC

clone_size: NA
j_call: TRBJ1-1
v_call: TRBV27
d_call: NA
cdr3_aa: CASRDIMNTEAFF
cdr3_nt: TGTGCCAGCAGGGACATCATGAACACTGAAGCTTTCTTT

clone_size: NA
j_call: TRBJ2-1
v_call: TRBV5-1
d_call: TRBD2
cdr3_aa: CASSLVGSGGFNEQFF
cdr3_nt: TGCGCCAGCAGCTTGGTTGGTAGCGGGGGGTTTAATGAGCAGTTCTTC

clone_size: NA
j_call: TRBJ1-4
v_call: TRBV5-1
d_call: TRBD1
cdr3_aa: CASSTTGVDNEKLFF
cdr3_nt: TGCGCCAGCAGCACAACAGGGGTGGATAATGAAAAACTGTTTTTT

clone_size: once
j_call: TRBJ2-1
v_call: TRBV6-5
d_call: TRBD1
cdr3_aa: CASSRTGGYYNEQFF
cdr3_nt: TGTGCCAGCAGCAGAACAGGGGGTTATTACAATGAGCAGTTCTTC

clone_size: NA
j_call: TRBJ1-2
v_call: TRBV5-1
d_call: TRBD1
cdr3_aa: CASSVGDSNYGYTF
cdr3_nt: TGCGCCAGCAGCGTTGGGGACAGTAACTATGGCTACACCTTC

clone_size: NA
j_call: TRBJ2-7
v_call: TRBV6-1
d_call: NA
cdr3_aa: CASTTGGEQYF
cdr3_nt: TGTGCCAGCACAACAGGCGGAGAGCAGTACTTC

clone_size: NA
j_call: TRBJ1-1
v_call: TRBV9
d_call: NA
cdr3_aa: CASSWGQSNTEAFF
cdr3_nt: TGTGCCAGCAGCTGGGGACAAAGCAACACTGAAGCTTTCTTT

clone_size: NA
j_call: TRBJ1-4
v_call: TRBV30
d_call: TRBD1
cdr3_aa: CAYTQGANEKLFF
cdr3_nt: TGTGCCTATACACAGGGGGCTAATGAAAAACTGTTTTTT

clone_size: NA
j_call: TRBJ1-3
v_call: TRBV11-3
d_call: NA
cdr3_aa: CASSPGQANSGNTIYF
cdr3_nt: TGTGCCAGCAGCCCGGGACAAGCGAACTCTGGAAACACCATATATTTT